The sequence of this T cell receptor beta chain was determined in a study of prognosis after radiotherapy for stage I lung cancer. Background on the study: The study enrolled patients with stage I non-small cell lung cancer between early 2018 and early 2019. With a biologically effective dose of at least 100 Gy, radiotherapy took the form of SBRT split into 3 to 5 fractions. General observations from the study: It was in patients who developed distant metastases that Shannon entropy after stereotactic body radiation therapy was lower. A difference in TRBV and TRBJ gene usage was reportedly seen between patients with and without metastases.

This clonotype was seen many times. The target antigen is unknown. The CDR3 extends over 16 amino acids. The germline V gene has CDR1 SGHTA and CDR2 FQGTGA. Trimming took 4 bases from V and 4 from J, leaving 19 bases between them. From genomic DNA, TCR beta CDR3 was amplified by two-round multiplex PCR. Individual primers that were specific to each TRBV and TRBJ gene served in first-round PCR. TCRdb recomputed calls from the multiplex PCR reads with MiXCR, one row per CDR3 protein. Altogether almost 40,000 distinct CDR3 sequences are present, approximately 25% being singletons, with the ten largest covering less than 30%.

The sample here was PBMCs, taken before or after stereotactic body radiation therapy (not recorded which). The V call is TRBV7-3, the J call TRBJ1-2; D perhaps matches TRBD1 (5 bases). This TCR was recovered from a donor over 45 with non-small cell lung cancer. The CDR3: CASSSRVGRSSYGYTF. The DNA for the CDR3 is TGTGCCAGCAGCTCCAGGGTCGGTAGGTCGAGCTATGGCTACACCTTC.